This T cell receptor (beta chain) was found in a study of shared clonotypes between healthy human individuals. Study results and limitations: Non-shared clonotypes showed lower generation probabilities than clonotypes common to all four donors.

Libraries were prepared by immunoSEQ multiplex PCR; TCRdb keeps only in-frame clonotypes and omits some of them. The data hold roughly 2 million clones, with approximately 94% observed a single time. As regards this clone: The antigen is unknown.

Naivety among CD8 cells was defined by CD45RO negativity and positive CCR7 selection, thereby excluding terminally differentiated effector memory CD45RA+ cells. The CDR3 runs to 15 residues. Looked up from germline, CDR1 is MDHEN and CDR2 is SYDVKM. V lost 2 bases and J lost 1, with 9 bases in between. The sample taken for sequencing was naive CD8+ T cells sorted from blood. The V gene is TRBV28, the J gene TRBJ2-1; no firm D call. The sequence was obtained from a young man in good health. CDR3 residues: CASSLLGESYNEQFF. The CDR3 bases are TGTGCCAGCAGTTTACTTGGAGAGTCCTACAATGAGCAGTTCTTC.